This passage covers 13 T cell receptor beta chains from one sample sequenced in a study of T cells in Graves' hyperthyroidism and ophthalmopathy. Authors of the study amplified TCR beta CDR3 regions from RNA transcripts. HTBI primers were used for first-round RT-PCR of the TCR CDR3. Via MiXCR, TCRdb re-called the multiplex PCR reads, giving one row per CDR3 protein. Here the sample spans about 610,000 distinct CDR3 sequences, about 15% being singletons. Source material: blood. These receptors originate from a woman between 35 and 50 years old with Graves' ophthalmopathy.

The DNA for the CDR3 is TGTGCCAGCAGTTACTCGACCAAGACAGGGGAGCAAGAGACCCAGTACTTC. This translates into CASSYSTKTGEQETQYF. The rearrangement links TRBV6-5 to TRBJ2-5, with 8 positions matching TRBD1. CDR1 is MNHEY, CDR2 SVGAGI, per germline. Unmatched junction bases numbered 8, after V lost 0 bases and J lost 2 bases. CDR3 size: 17 residues.

V is TRBV4-1 and J is TRBJ2-7, with 7 bases that match TRBD1. There are 15 residues in the CDR3. Germline assignment: CDR1 MGHRA and CDR2 YSYEKL. The junction had 12 bases not matched to a gene; V was cut back by 7 bases and J by 3 bases. The CDR3 sequence is CASTQRTGSDYEQYF. The CDR3 region has the DNA TGCGCCAGCACCCAGCGGACAGGTTCCGACTACGAGCAGTACTTC.

This clonotype was found many times. This chain joins TRBV29-1 and TRBJ2-5; 10 nucleotides align to TRBD2. Trimming at V came to 6 bases and at J to 4 bases, leaving 14 bases not matched to a gene. The CDR3 spans 16 residues. In germline, CDR1 is SQVTM, CDR2 ANQGSEA. CDR3 amino acids: CSVYGASGSIAETQYF. CDR3 sequence (DNA): TGCAGCGTCTACGGGGCTAGCGGGAGTATTGCAGAGACCCAGTACTTC.

This clonotype was seen repeatedly, ten times or more. This chain joins TRBV12-5 and TRBJ1-2; tentative D call: TRBD1 (5 bases). Looked up from germline, CDR1 is LGHNT and CDR2 is FRNRAP. This CDR3 has 13 amino acids. Trimming removed 1 base from V and 5 bases from J, with 8 bases in between. The CDR3 DNA follows: TGTGCTAGTGGTTTGGAGGGACGGTATGGCTACACCTTC. This translates into CASGLEGRYGYTF.

The chain has TRBV11-2 and TRBJ2-5; 15 bases are a match to TRBD2. Per the germline V gene, CDR1 is SGHAT and CDR2 is FQNNGV. This CDR3 has 17 residues. The V and J ends lost 5 bases and 5 bases, in that order; junction bases with no gene match: 9. CDR3 in DNA: TGTGCCAGCAGCCCCCCGGGACTAGCGGGAGGAGGGGAGACCCAGTACTTC. Its translation: CASSPPGLAGGGETQYF.

This clonotype was seen at least ten times. The chain is built from TRBV28 and TRBJ2-7; no reliable D call. Germline V CDR1 and CDR2: MDHEN, SYDVKM. This CDR3 region has 13 residues. The V and J ends lost 2 bases and 4 bases respectively, with 9 bases between them. CDR3 sequence: CASSLRTQYEQYF. In DNA, the CDR3 is TGTGCCAGCAGTTTACGAACACAGTACGAGCAGTACTTC.

This clonotype was detected ten times or more. The chain recombines TRBV9 with TRBJ2-5; 7 bases align to TRBD1. From germline, CDR1 is SGDLS and CDR2 YYNGEE. Trimming cost V 0 bases and J 0 bases; bases outside gene matches: 11. The CDR3 covers 18 residues. DNA for the CDR3: TGTGCCAGCAGCGTAGGAGGGTGGGACAGATTAAACCAAGAGACCCAGTACTTC. This sequence encodes CASSVGGWDRLNQETQYF.

This clonotype has ten or more counts. The V and J genes are TRBV15 and TRBJ2-2, with unresolved D. Deletions cut 0 bases from V and 7 bases from J, with 6 bases between. Germline V gives CDR1 LNHNV, CDR2 YYDKDF (reference sequence). This CDR3 comprises 13 residues. The CDR3 loop reads CATSRDGVGELFF. DNA of the CDR3: TGTGCCACCAGCAGAGATGGGGTCGGGGAGCTGTTTTTT. Using reference TRBV15 and TRBJ2-2 for the parts outside the CDR3, the full variable domain is DAMVIQNPRYQVTQFGKPVTLSCSQTLNHNVMYWYQQKSSQAPKLLFHYYDKDFNNEADTPDNFQSRRPNTSFCFLDIRSPGLGDTAMYLCATSRDGVGELFFGEGSRLTVL.

Many counts were recorded for this clonotype. The chain is built from TRBV11-3 and TRBJ2-1, with TRBD2 identical over 8 bases. There are 13 residues in the CDR3. V lost 5 bases and J lost 11; bases outside the gene matches: 8. Per the germline V gene, CDR1 is SGHNT and CDR2 is YENEEA. CDR3 loop: CASSRDLAGQQFF. In nucleotides, the CDR3 is TGTGCCAGCAGCCGCGACCTAGCGGGCCAGCAGTTCTTC.

This clonotype was recorded at least ten times. V is TRBV27 and J is TRBJ2-7; TRBD1 matches 7 bases. The V gene's germline CDR1 is MNHEY and CDR2 SMNVEV (reference sequence). CDR3 length: 16 amino acids. V was pared by 5 bases and J by 2 bases, with 12 bases of the junction left unmatched. The CDR3 DNA reads as TGTGCCAGCAGTATCACTGCCGGGACAGTCACCTACGAGCAGTACTTC. It translates to CASSITAGTVTYEQYF.

This clonotype was observed a handful of times. J is TRBJ1-2 and V is TRBV12-3 or TRBV12-4; D gene ambiguous. CDR3 size: 13 residues. Trimming left V 6 bases short and J 4 bases short, with 12 bases between. CDR3 sequence (DNA): TGTGCCAGCAGCAAGAGGCCCATCTATGGCTACACCTTC. This encodes CASSKRPIYGYTF.

This clonotype was observed at least ten times. The chain combines TRBV19 with TRBJ2-7; no firm D call. The CDR3 sequence is 14 residues long. Germline CDR1 reads LNHDA; CDR2 reads SQIVND (reference sequence). V was clipped by 5 bases and J by 0 bases, with 11 bases between them. The CDR3 loop is CASSPPETSYEQYF. In DNA form, the CDR3 reads TGTGCCAGTAGTCCCCCGGAGACCTCCTACGAGCAGTACTTC.

The sample holds many counts of this clonotype. This rearrangement joins TRBV30 to TRBJ1-1; the match to TRBD1 covers 7 bases. CDR1 and CDR2 (germline): GTSNPN, SVGIG (reference sequence). V gave up 5 bases and J gave up 1 base; unmatched junction bases: 10. This CDR3 region has 15 residues. The CDR3 loop is CAWETGSGGNTEAFF. The CDR3 DNA reads TGTGCCTGGGAGACAGGGTCCGGGGGGAACACTGAAGCTTTCTTT.